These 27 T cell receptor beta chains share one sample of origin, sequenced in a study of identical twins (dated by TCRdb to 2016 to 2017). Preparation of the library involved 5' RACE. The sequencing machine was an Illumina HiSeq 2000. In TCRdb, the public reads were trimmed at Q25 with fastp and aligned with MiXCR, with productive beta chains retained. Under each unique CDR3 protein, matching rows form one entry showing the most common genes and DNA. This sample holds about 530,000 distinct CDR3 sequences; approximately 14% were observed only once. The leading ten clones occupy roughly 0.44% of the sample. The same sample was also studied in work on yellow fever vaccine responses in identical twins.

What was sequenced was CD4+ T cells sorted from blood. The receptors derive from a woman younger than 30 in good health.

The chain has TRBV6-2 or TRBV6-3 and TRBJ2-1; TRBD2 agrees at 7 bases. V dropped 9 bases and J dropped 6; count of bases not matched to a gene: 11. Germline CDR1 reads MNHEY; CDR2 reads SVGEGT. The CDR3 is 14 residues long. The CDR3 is CASIDQTGGNEQFF. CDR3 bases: TGTGCCAGTATAGACCAAACGGGGGGCAATGAGCAGTTCTTC.

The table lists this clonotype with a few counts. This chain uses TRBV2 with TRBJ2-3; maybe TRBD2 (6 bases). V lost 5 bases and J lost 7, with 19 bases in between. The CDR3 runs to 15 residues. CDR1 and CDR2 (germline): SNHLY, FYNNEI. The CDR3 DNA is TGTGCCAGCAGTCTGAAATCGGAGGGCCGGTATACGCAGTATTTT. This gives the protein CASSLKSEGRYTQYF.

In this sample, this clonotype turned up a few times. The CDR3 reads CASSRPGLLKETQYF. Here the CDR3 DNA reads TGTGCCAGCAGTCGTCCGGGACTACTCAAAGAGACCCAGTACTTC. The J gene is TRBJ2-5, the V gene TRBV2, with 7 bases aligning to TRBD2. V dropped 5 bases and J dropped 3; count of bases not matched to a gene: 9. CDR1 SNHLY and CDR2 FYNNEI come from the germline V gene. This CDR3 contains 15 residues.

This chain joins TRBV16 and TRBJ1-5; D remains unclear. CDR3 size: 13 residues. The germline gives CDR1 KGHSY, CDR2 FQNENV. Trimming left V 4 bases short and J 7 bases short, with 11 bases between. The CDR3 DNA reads TGTGCCAGCAGCCTTAGCCGTCTACAGCCCCAGCATTTT. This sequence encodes CASSLSRLQPQHF.

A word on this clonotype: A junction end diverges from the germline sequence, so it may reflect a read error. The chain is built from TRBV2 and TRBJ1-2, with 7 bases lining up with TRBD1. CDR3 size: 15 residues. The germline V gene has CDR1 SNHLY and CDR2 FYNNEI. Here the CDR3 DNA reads TGTGCCTGCAGTGGGACAGTGCGGCCCCTCTATGGCTACACCTTC. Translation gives CACSGTVRPLYGYTF.

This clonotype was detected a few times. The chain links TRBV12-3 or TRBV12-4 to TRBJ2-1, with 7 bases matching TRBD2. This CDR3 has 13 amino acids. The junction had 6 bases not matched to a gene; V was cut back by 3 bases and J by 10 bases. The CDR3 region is CASSLAGLQEQFF. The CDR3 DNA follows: TGTGCCAGCAGTTTGGCGGGACTACAAGAGCAGTTCTTC.

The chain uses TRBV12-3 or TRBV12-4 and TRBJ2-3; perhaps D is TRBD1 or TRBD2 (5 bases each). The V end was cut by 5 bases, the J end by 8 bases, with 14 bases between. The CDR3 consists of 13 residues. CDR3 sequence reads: CASSIGDGRTQYF. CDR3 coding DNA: TGTGCCAGCAGTATCGGGGACGGTCGTACGCAGTATTTT.

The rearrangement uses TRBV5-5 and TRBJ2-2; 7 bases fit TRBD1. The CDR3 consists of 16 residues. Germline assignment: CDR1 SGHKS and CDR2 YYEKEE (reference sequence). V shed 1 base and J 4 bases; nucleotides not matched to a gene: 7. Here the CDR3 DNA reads TGTGCCAGCAGCTTGTTCCAGGGGGTATTCACCGGGGAGCTGTTTTTT. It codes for CASSLFQGVFTGELFF.

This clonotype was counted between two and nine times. Here the CDR3 reads CASSLDRGGSNQPQHF. For the CDR3, the DNA is TGTGCCAGCAGTTTAGACAGGGGGGGTAGCAATCAGCCCCAGCATTTT. V and J are TRBV12-3 or TRBV12-4 and TRBJ1-5; 8 nucleotides match TRBD1. The CDR3 sequence is 16 residues long. V shed 1 base and J 0 bases; nucleotides not matched to a gene: 2.

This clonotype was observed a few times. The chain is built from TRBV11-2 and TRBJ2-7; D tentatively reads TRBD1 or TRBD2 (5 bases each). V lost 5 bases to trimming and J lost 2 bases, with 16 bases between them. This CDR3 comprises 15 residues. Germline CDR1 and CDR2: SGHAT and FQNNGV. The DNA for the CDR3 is TGTGCCAGCAGCCAGGGATGGCCGGGGACCTACGAGCAGTACGTC. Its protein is CASSQGWPGTYEQYV.

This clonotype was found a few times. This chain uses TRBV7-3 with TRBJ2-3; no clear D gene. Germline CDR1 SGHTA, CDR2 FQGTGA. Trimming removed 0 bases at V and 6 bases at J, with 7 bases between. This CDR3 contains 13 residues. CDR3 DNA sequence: TGTGCCAGCAGCTTAACCCGCTCCGATACGCAGTATTTT. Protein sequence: CASSLTRSDTQYF.

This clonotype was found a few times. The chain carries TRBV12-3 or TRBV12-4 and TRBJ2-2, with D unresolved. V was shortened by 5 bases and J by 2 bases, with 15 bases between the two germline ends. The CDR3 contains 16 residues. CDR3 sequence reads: CASSVVGSENTGELFF. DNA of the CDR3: TGTGCCAGCAGTGTAGTCGGGTCGGAAAACACCGGGGAGCTGTTTTTT.

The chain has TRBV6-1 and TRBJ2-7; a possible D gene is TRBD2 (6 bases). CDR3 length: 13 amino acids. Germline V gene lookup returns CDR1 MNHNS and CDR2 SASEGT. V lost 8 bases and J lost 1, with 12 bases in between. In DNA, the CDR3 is TGTGCCAGCGGGCGGGACGCATCCTACGAGCAGTACTTC. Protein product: CASGRDASYEQYF.

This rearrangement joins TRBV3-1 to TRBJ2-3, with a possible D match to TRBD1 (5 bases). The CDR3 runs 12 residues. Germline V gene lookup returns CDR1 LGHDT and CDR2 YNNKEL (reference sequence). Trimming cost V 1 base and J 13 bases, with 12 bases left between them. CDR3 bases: TGTGCCAGCAGCCAAGGTTTATCCAGGGAGTATTTT. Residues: CASSQGLSREYF.

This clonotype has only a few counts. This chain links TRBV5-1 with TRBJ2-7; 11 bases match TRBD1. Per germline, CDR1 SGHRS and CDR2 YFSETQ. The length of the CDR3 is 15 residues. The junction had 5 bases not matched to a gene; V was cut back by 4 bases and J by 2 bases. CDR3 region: CASSTGTGGTYEQYF. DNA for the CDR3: TGCGCCAGCAGCACCGGGACAGGGGGGACCTACGAGCAGTACTTC. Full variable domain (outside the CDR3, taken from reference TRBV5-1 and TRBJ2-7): KAGVTQTPRYLIKTRGQQVTLSCSPISGHRSVSWYQQTPGQGLQFLFEYFSETQRNKGNFPGRFSGRQFSNSRSEMNVSTLELGDSALYLCASSTGTGGTYEQYFGPGTRLTVT.

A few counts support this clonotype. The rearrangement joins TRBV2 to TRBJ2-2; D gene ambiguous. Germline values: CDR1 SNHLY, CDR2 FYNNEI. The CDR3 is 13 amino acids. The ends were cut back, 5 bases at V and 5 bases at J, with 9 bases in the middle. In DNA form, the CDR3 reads TGTGCCAGCAGTCAAGGGTCTACCGGGGAGCTGTTTTTT. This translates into CASSQGSTGELFF.

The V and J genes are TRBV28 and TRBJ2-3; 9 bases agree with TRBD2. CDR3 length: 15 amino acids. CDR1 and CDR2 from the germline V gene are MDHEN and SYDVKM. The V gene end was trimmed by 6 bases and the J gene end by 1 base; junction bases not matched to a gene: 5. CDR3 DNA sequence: TGTGCCAGCAGCAGCGGGAGGACCGGCACAGATACGCAGTATTTT. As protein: CASSSGRTGTDTQYF. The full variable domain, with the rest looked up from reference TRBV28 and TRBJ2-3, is DVKVTQSSRYLVKRTGEKVFLECVQDMDHENMFWYRQDPGLGLRLIYFSYDVKMKEKGDIPEGYSVSREKKERFSLILESASTNQTSMYLCASSSGRTGTDTQYFGPGTRLTVL.

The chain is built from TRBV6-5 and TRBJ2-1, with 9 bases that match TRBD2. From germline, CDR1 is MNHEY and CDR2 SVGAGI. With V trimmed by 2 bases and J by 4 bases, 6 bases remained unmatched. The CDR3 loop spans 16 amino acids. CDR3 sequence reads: CASSYGGGAPYNEQFF. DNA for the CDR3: TGTGCCAGCAGTTACGGCGGGGGGGCCCCATACAATGAGCAGTTCTTC.

The CDR3 nucleotides are TGCAGCGTCCTGACCCGACTAGCGGGGAAGGACTCCTACAATGAGCAGTTCTTC. This gives the protein CSVLTRLAGKDSYNEQFF. The J gene is TRBJ2-1, the V gene TRBV29-1, with TRBD2 matching 11 bases. This CDR3 has 18 residues. CDR1 and CDR2 (germline): SQVTM, ANQGSEA. V was clipped by 6 bases and J by 0 bases; unmatched bases: 13.

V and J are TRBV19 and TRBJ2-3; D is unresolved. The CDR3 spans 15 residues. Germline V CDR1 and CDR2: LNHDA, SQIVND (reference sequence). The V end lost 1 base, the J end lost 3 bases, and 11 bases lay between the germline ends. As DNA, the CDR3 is TGTGCCAGTAGTATAGGGACCGTAGCTACAGATACGCAGTATTTT. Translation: CASSIGTVATDTQYF.

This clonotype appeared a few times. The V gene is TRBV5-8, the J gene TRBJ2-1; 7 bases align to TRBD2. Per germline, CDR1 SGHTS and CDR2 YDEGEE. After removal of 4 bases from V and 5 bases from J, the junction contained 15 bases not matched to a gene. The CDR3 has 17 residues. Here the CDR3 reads CASSMLTGTTRDNEQFF. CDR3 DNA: TGTGCCAGCAGCATGCTAACCGGGACTACAAGGGACAATGAGCAGTTCTTC.

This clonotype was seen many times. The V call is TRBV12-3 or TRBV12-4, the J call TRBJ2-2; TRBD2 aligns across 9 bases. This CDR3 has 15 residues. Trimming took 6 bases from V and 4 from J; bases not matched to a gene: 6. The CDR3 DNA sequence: TGTGCCAGCAGGTCCGGGACTAGCCTCACCGGGGAGCTGTTTTTT. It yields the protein CASRSGTSLTGELFF.

CDR3 amino acids: CASSQDDRGETEAFF. The DNA for the CDR3 is TGTGCCAGCAGCCAAGATGATCGGGGTGAGACTGAAGCTTTCTTT. V is TRBV4-2 and J is TRBJ1-1, with unresolved D. From germline, CDR1 is LGHNA and CDR2 YNFKEQ. V was trimmed by 0 bases and J by 5 bases, leaving 13 bases between them. This CDR3 is 15 amino acids long.

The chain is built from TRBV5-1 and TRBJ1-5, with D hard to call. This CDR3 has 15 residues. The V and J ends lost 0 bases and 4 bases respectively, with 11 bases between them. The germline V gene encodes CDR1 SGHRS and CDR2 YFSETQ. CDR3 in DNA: TGCGCCAGCAGCTTGGAACCAGGCACGAATCAGCCCCAGCATTTT. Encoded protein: CASSLEPGTNQPQHF.

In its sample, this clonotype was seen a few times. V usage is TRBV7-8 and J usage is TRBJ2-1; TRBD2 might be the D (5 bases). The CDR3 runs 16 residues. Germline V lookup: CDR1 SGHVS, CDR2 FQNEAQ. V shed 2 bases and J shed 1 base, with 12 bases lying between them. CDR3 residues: CASSLNPGWSYNEQFF. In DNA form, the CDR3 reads TGTGCCAGCAGCTTAAATCCGGGGTGGTCCTACAATGAGCAGTTCTTC.

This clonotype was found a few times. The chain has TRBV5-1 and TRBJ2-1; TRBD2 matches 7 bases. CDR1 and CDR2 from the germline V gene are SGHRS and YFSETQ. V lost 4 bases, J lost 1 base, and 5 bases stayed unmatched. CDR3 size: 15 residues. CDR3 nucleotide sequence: TGCGCCAGCAGCCCAAGCGGGAAATCCTACAATGAGCAGTTCTTC. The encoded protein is CASSPSGKSYNEQFF. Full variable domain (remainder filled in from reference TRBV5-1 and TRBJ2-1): KAGVTQTPRYLIKTRGQQVTLSCSPISGHRSVSWYQQTPGQGLQFLFEYFSETQRNKGNFPGRFSGRQFSNSRSEMNVSTLELGDSALYLCASSPSGKSYNEQFFGPGTRLTVL.

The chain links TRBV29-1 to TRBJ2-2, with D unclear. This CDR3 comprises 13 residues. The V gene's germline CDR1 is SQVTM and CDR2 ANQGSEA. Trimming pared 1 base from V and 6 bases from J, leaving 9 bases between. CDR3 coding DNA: TGCAGCGTTGAAGCCTTAGCTTCCGGGGAGCTGTTTTTT. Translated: CSVEALASGELFF.